This entry is about one TCR beta chain. This CDR3 region has 15 residues. J lost 2 bases, V lost 6 bases, and 9 bases had no gene match. Looked up from germline, CDR1 is KGHSH and CDR2 is LQKENI. This sample was taken from a study of T cell changes during pregnancy in multiple sclerosis. TCRdb's copy holds only in-frame clones and misses some; the assay was immunoSEQ multiplex PCR. The sample records approximately 60,000 clones, about 86% being singletons. Input material: peripheral blood from another person, used as feeder cells. The V and J genes are TRBV18 and TRBJ1-2, with 7 bases aligning to TRBD1. This clonotype was sampled from a human donor whose cells served as feeder cells for cultures in a pregnancy study. In DNA form, the CDR3 reads TGTGCCAGCTCGGCCTCAGGGACAGCCAACTATGGCTACACCTTC. Residues: CASSASGTANYGYTF.